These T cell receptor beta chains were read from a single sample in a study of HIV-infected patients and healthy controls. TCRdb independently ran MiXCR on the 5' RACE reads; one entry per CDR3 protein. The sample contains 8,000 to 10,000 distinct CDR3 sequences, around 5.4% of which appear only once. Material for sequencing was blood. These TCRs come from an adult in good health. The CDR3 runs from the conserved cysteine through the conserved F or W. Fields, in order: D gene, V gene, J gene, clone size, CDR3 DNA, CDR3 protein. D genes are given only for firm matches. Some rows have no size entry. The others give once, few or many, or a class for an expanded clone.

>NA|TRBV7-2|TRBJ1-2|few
TGTGCCAGCAGCTTAGATAGCAGGAACTATGGCTACACCTTC
CASSLDSRNYGYTF
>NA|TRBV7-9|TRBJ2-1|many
TGTGCCAGCAGCCACAACGGACCAAACAATGAGCAGTTCTTC
CASSHNGPNNEQFF
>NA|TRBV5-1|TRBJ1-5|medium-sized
TGCGCCAGCAGCTTGGACGGACTGGGCAATCAGCCCCAGCATTTT
CASSLDGLGNQPQHF
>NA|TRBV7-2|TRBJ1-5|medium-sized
TGTGCCAGCAGCTTTGATAAGGCCCAGCCCCAGCATTTT
CASSFDKAQPQHF
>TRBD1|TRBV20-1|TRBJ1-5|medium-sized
TGCAGTGCGACTACAGGGGGGAATCAGCCCCAGCATTTT
CSATTGGNQPQHF
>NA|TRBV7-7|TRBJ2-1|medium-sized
TGTGCCAGCAGCTTAGATCAGGTCAGCGAGCAGTTCTTC
CASSLDQVSEQFF
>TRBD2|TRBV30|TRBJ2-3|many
TGTGCCTGGGCGAGGGGCGGGGGGTTGACAGATACGCAGTATTTT
CAWARGGGLTDTQYF
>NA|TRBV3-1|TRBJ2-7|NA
TGTGCCAGCAGCCAAGTAAGTCGGTTACACTACGAGCAGTACTTC
CASSQVSRLHYEQYF
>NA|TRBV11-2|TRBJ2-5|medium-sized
TGTGCCAGCAGCCAGGGGAACCAAGAGACCCAGTACTTC
CASSQGNQETQYF
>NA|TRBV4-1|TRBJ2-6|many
TGCGCCAGCAGCCAAGTAACTGGGGCCAACGTCCTGACTTTC
CASSQVTGANVLTF
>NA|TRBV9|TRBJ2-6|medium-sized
TGTGCCAGCAGCGCCAGGTTGGCTGGGGCCAACGTCCTGACTTTC
CASSARLAGANVLTF
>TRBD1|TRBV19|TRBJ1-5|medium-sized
TGTGCCAGTACCTTCTCAGGGGGTGGTCAGCCCCAGCATTTT
CASTFSGGGQPQHF
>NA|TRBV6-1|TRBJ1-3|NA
TGTGCCAGCAGGGAGCTCGCTGGAAACACCATATATTTT
CASRELAGNTIYF
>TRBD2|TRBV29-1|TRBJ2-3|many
TGCAGCGTTGAGATTCTGGCTAGCGGGAGATACACAGATACGCAGTATTTT
CSVEILASGRYTDTQYF
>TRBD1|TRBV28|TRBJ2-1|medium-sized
TGTGCCAGCAGTTACAGGGGTGAGCGCAATGAGCAGTTCTTC
CASSYRGERNEQFF
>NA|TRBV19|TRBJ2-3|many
TGTGCCAGTAGGGACCTCCAGGGGGATACGCAGTATTTT
CASRDLQGDTQYF
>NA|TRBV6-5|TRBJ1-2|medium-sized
TGTGCCAGCAGTTTCTACCGGCTAAACTCTGATGGCTACACCTTC
CASSFYRLNSDGYTF
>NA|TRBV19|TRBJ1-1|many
TGTGCCAGTAACGGAGCGGGGGCTTTCTTT
CASNGAGAFF